The 14 T cell receptor beta chains below all came from one sample that was sequenced in a study of T-cell memory formation after mild COVID-19. TCRdb processed the 5' RACE reads anew with MiXCR; each CDR3 protein has one entry. The data contain roughly 340,000 distinct CDR3 sequences, roughly 20% of them singletons. The sample comprised PBMCs or a T cell subset sorted from them (not recorded which). The origin of the receptors is a man aged 18 to 30 who had mild COVID-19 (a few samples of this study predate the infection). Cell type and time point are not known.

This chain uses TRBV12-3 or TRBV12-4 with TRBJ2-1; D not resolved. This CDR3 contains 16 residues. V lost 2 bases and J lost 1, with 12 bases in between. The CDR3 sequence is CASSLSGIRSYNEQFF. CDR3 DNA sequence: TGTGCCAGCAGTTTATCTGGGATCCGTTCCTACAATGAGCAGTTCTTC.

This clonotype was seen only a few times. The rearrangement joins TRBV7-6 to TRBJ2-7; D call uncertain. The V end lost 1 base, the J end lost 3 bases, and 7 bases lay between the germline ends. This CDR3 is built from 13 residues. CDR1 SGHVS and CDR2 FNYEAQ come from the germline V gene. This CDR3 is CASSLVGLYEQYF. The CDR3 DNA follows: TGTGCCAGCAGCTTAGTAGGGCTCTACGAGCAGTACTTC.

V usage is TRBV7-2 and J usage is TRBJ2-1, with 8 bases aligning to TRBD2. V shed 5 bases and J 3 bases; nucleotides not matched to a gene: 12. The CDR3 extends over 17 amino acids. The germline V gene encodes CDR1 SGHTA and CDR2 FQGNSA. The CDR3 loop reads CASSLQGLGEGYNEQFF. CDR3 DNA: TGTGCCAGCAGCCTGCAGGGACTAGGGGAGGGCTACAATGAGCAGTTCTTC.

CDR3 amino acids: CASSPRDRGTGELFF. The CDR3 coding sequence is TGTGCCAGCAGCCCCCGGGACAGAGGAACCGGGGAGCTGTTTTTT. The chain couples TRBV7-2 to TRBJ2-2, with 7 bases lining up with TRBD1. The V segment lost 5 bases and the J segment 5 bases; nucleotides outside the gene matches: 8. Germline V gene data show CDR1 as SGHTA and CDR2 as FQGNSA. The CDR3 has 15 amino acids. The full variable domain, in which reference TRBV7-2 and TRBJ2-2 provide the parts outside the CDR3, is GAGVSQSPSNKVTEKGKDVELRCDPISGHTALYWYRQSLGQGLEFLIYFQGNSAPDKSGLPSDRFSAERTGGSVSTLTIQRTQQEDSAVYLCASSPRDRGTGELFFGEGSRLTVL.

At least ten counts were recorded for this clonotype. The chain combines TRBV6-5 with TRBJ1-6; a possible D gene is TRBD1 (6 bases). V lost 5 bases to trimming and J lost 7 bases, with 18 bases between them. In germline, CDR1 is MNHEY, CDR2 SVGAGI. CDR3 length equals 16 residues. The CDR3 DNA reads as TGTGCCAGCAGTAAACAGGGTTTAATCGAGAATTCACCCCTCCACTTT. It yields the protein CASSKQGLIENSPLHF.

This clonotype was observed a handful of times. This chain connects TRBV3-1 to TRBJ2-3; a weak D match, TRBD2 (6 bases). The germline gives CDR1 LGHDT, CDR2 YNNKEL (reference sequence). The germline V and J ends were trimmed by 1 base and 4 bases, with 12 bases remaining between them. This CDR3 has 15 amino acids. CDR3 bases: TGTGCCAGCAGCCAAGGAAACCCGGGAGCAGATACGCAGTATTTT. This codes for CASSQGNPGADTQYF.

Only a few counts were recorded for this clonotype. This rearrangement joins TRBV6-2 or TRBV6-3 to TRBJ2-7; the D gene is possibly TRBD1 (6 bases). Germline V CDR1 and CDR2: MNHEY, SVGEGT. Trimming removed 6 bases at V and 1 base at J, with 19 bases between. This CDR3 comprises 16 residues. The CDR3 DNA is TGTGCCAGCAGCCGACCCCCGGACAGCCTTTCCTACGAGCAGTACGTC. Translation: CASSRPPDSLSYEQYV.

This clonotype was observed many times. V gene TRBV6-6 combines with J gene TRBJ2-1; 12 bases map to TRBD1. Trimming cost V 10 bases and J 7 bases; bases outside gene matches: 11. Germline CDR1 and CDR2: MNHNY and SVGAGI (reference sequence). There are 15 residues in the CDR3. The DNA of the CDR3 is TGTGCCATCTCAAGGGGGACAGGGGGCGGGAATGAGCAGTTCTTC. This gives the protein CAISRGTGGGNEQFF.

Turning to this clonotype: It may be a read error: a sequence one base away is much more abundant. The chain links TRBV10-3 to TRBJ2-3; D gene unclear. The CDR3 runs 13 residues. Trimming stripped 10 bases from V and 0 bases from J, with 11 bases between. Germline V lookup: CDR1 ENHRY, CDR2 SYGVKD. The CDR3 spells CATLVASTDTQYF. The CDR3 DNA reads TGTGCCACCCTCGTGGCTAGCACAGATACGCAGTATTTT.

V is TRBV7-2 and J is TRBJ1-2; D is undetermined. The CDR3 runs to 11 residues. Per the germline V gene, CDR1 is SGHTA and CDR2 is FQGNSA. Trimming stripped 6 bases from V and 4 bases from J, with 6 bases between. CDR3 protein: CASSTRYGYTF. DNA of the CDR3: TGTGCCAGCAGTACACGCTATGGCTACACCTTC.

The table lists this clonotype with a few counts. This chain uses TRBV15 with TRBJ2-2; the D is unclear. The length of the CDR3 is 13 residues. With 3 bases removed from V and 9 bases from J, the gap between germline ends came to 11 bases. Germline V lookup: CDR1 LNHNV, CDR2 YYDKDF (reference sequence). CDR3 in DNA: TGTGCCACCAGCAGTGACCAAGGGAGGGAGCTGTTTTTT. Translated: CATSSDQGRELFF.

The chain recombines TRBV11-2 with TRBJ2-5, with 12 bases aligning to TRBD2. Germline assignment: CDR1 SGHAT and CDR2 FQNNGV. This CDR3 region has 14 residues. With V trimmed by 1 base and J by 13 bases, 7 bases remained unmatched. The CDR3 here is CASSLVPSGGARYF. In DNA, the CDR3 is TGTGCCAGCAGCTTAGTCCCTAGCGGGGGGGCCCGGTACTTC.

J is TRBJ2-6 and V is TRBV7-8; D not certain. Deletions cut 1 base from V and 0 bases from J, with 7 bases between. The CDR3 loop spans 16 amino acids. Germline V gives CDR1 SGHVS, CDR2 FQNEAQ. The CDR3 sequence: CASSLVLISGANVLTF. CDR3 coding DNA: TGTGCCAGCAGCTTAGTTTTGATCTCTGGGGCCAACGTCCTGACTTTC.

J is TRBJ2-3 and V is TRBV18; 9 nucleotides agree with TRBD2. Germline assignment: CDR1 KGHSH and CDR2 LQKENI. This CDR3 has 15 amino acids. V lost 5 bases and J lost 0; bases outside the gene matches: 3. The chain's CDR3 is CASSSAGGSTDTQYF. The CDR3 coding sequence is TGTGCCAGCTCATCGGCGGGGGGGAGCACAGATACGCAGTATTTT.